The rows below give T cell receptor beta chains drawn from one sample of a study of cytomegalovirus exposure and HLA in healthy donors. TCRdb's copy holds only in-frame clones and misses some; the assay was immunoSEQ multiplex PCR. The sample consists of 150,000 to 200,000 clones, 70% to 85% of them appearing once. The specimen sequenced was PBMCs. The receptors shown here come from a woman aged 30 to 39 in good health and CMV-seronegative. CDR3s include the opening cysteine and the closing phenylalanine or tryptophan. A D gene is named only where the DNA matches it firmly. Size is omitted from some rows. Given values are once, few, many or a class for expanded clones.

D: .
J: TRBJ2-6
V: TRBV5-1
size: once
DNA: TGCGCCAGCGACGTGGGGCCCTCTGGGGCCAACGTCCTGACTTTC
CDR3: CASDVGPSGANVLTF

D: .
J: TRBJ1-4
V: TRBV15
size: few
DNA: TGTGCCACCAGCAGCCAAAATGAAAAACTGTTTTTT
CDR3: CATSSQNEKLFF

D: TRBD2
J: TRBJ2-5
V: TRBV10-3
size: once
DNA: TGTGCCACCCAACCAGCGGGGATCCCAGAGACCCAGTACTTC
CDR3: CATQPAGIPETQYF

D: .
J: TRBJ2-7
V: TRBV27
size: .
DNA: TGTGCCAGCAGTTCTCCAGTAACCTACGAGCAGTACTTC
CDR3: CASSSPVTYEQYF

D: .
J: TRBJ1-2
V: TRBV9
size: .
DNA: TGTGCCAGCAGCGTAAGCAGGGGTGGTAACTATGGCTACACCTTC
CDR3: CASSVSRGGNYGYTF

D: .
J: TRBJ1-5
V: TRBV30
size: few
DNA: TGTGCCTGGAGTCCAGGGGATCAGCCCCAGCATTTT
CDR3: CAWSPGDQPQHF

D: .
J: TRBJ1-1
V: TRBV7-9
size: once
DNA: TGTGCCAGCAGCTTTAACGCAGGGGCGGAAGCTTTCTTT
CDR3: CASSFNAGAEAFF

D: TRBD2
J: TRBJ2-7
V: TRBV13
size: .
DNA: TGTGCCAGCAGCGAAGGCGGGGGACTAGCGGGACCGAAGGACGAGCAGTACTTC
CDR3: CASSEGGGLAGPKDEQYF

D: .
J: TRBJ1-2
V: TRBV6-5
size: once
DNA: TGTGCCAGCAGTTACCATCAGGGAAACTATGGCTACACCTTC
CDR3: CASSYHQGNYGYTF

D: .
J: TRBJ1-3
V: TRBV6-5
size: .
DNA: TGTGCCAGCAGCCCCCTTTCTGGAAACACCATATATTTT
CDR3: CASSPLSGNTIYF

D: .
J: TRBJ2-3
V: TRBV27
size: .
DNA: TGTGCCAGCAGTCTCCGATACTCAGATACGCAGTATTTT
CDR3: CASSLRYSDTQYF

D: .
J: TRBJ1-5
V: TRBV27
size: once
DNA: TGTGCCAGCAGTTTAATGAGGGGCAATCAGCCCCAGCATTTT
CDR3: CASSLMRGNQPQHF

D: .
J: TRBJ1-5
V: TRBV2
size: .
DNA: TGTGCCAGCAGTGGCGGAGGGGATAGCAATCAGCCCCAGCATTTT
CDR3: CASSGGGDSNQPQHF

D: .
J: TRBJ1-6
V: TRBV7-9
size: .
DNA: TGTGCCAGCAGCTTAGGGGGCCTCAATTCACCCCTCCACTTT
CDR3: CASSLGGLNSPLHF

D: TRBD1
J: TRBJ1-4
V: TRBV7-9
size: .
DNA: TGTGCCAGCAGCCATGGGACAGGGAAGGGTAATGAAAAACTGTTTTTT
CDR3: CASSHGTGKGNEKLFF

D: .
J: TRBJ1-5
V: TRBV18
size: .
DNA: TGTGCCAGCTCAACAAAGGCCCAGGGTCAGCCCCAGCATTTT
CDR3: CASSTKAQGQPQHF

D: .
J: TRBJ1-1
V: TRBV5-1
size: .
DNA: TGCGCCAGCAGCCCCAGGGGTACTGAAGCTTTCTTT
CDR3: CASSPRGTEAFF

D: TRBD2
J: TRBJ2-4
V: TRBV2
size: .
DNA: TGTGCCAGCAGTGAGGGCGGGGGGGGTGACATTCAGTACTTC
CDR3: CASSEGGGGDIQYF

D: TRBD1
J: TRBJ1-1
V: TRBV7-6
size: .
DNA: TGTGCCAGCAGCCCGGAGGGGGCGAACACTGAAGCTTTCTTT
CDR3: CASSPEGANTEAFF

D: .
J: TRBJ2-6
V: TRBV19
size: .
DNA: TGTGCCAGTAGCTGGGGCGGGGGCCTGTCTGGGGCCAACGTCCTGACTTTC
CDR3: CASSWGGGLSGANVLTF

D: TRBD2
J: TRBJ2-7
V: TRBV11-2
size: .
DNA: TGTGCCAGCTGCTATGCGGGACTACCAGGCCACGAGCAGTACTTC
CDR3: CASCYAGLPGHEQYF

D: TRBD1
J: TRBJ1-2
V: TRBV28
size: .
DNA: TGTGCCAGCAGTCCTTCAACAGGGGGCGGTGGCTATGGCTACACCTTC
CDR3: CASSPSTGGGGYGYTF

D: .
J: TRBJ2-1
V: TRBV10-3
size: once
DNA: TGTGCCATCAGTGAAGGTGTTCCAGGGGCCAATGAGCAGTTCTTC
CDR3: CAISEGVPGANEQFF

D: .
J: TRBJ2-7
V: TRBV5-1
size: .
DNA: TGCGCCAGCAGCTTGGGTTCAGACAGCCACGAGCAGTACTTC
CDR3: CASSLGSDSHEQYF

D: TRBD1
J: TRBJ1-6
V: TRBV2
size: .
DNA: TGTGCCAGCAGCCAACCAAGGACAGGGTATAATTCACCCCTCCACTTT
CDR3: CASSQPRTGYNSPLHF

D: TRBD1
J: TRBJ2-7
V: TRBV7-9
size: .
DNA: TGTGCCAGCAGCTCCCGGGACAGGGCCTCCTACGAGCAGTACTTC
CDR3: CASSSRDRASYEQYF

D: .
J: TRBJ1-1
V: TRBV7-2
size: .
DNA: TGTGCCAGCAGCCCCCACGGCGGCAGGAACACTGAAGCTTTCTTT
CDR3: CASSPHGGRNTEAFF

D: .
J: TRBJ2-3
V: TRBV19
size: .
DNA: TGTGCCAGTAGGCCGTCGGGACTTGGCACAGATACGCAGTATTTT
CDR3: CASRPSGLGTDTQYF

D: TRBD2
J: TRBJ2-2
V: TRBV7-9
size: few
DNA: TGTGCCAGCAGTTCTAGCGGGAGTCGAACCGGGGAGCTGTTTTTT
CDR3: CASSSSGSRTGELFF

D: .
J: TRBJ1-1
V: TRBV19
size: few
DNA: TGTGCCAGTAGTCTTCCCCTTCGGGGGTCCACTGAAGCTTTCTTT
CDR3: CASSLPLRGSTEAFF

D: TRBD2
J: TRBJ2-1
V: TRBV7-3
size: few
DNA: TGTGCCAGCAGCTTAGGACTAGCGGGGTCTGATGAGCAGTTCTTC
CDR3: CASSLGLAGSDEQFF

D: TRBD1
J: TRBJ1-2
V: TRBV2
size: .
DNA: TGTGCCAGCAGTTTCCGGGACAGTAACTATGGCTACACCTTC
CDR3: CASSFRDSNYGYTF

D: .
J: TRBJ1-1
V: TRBV29-1
size: few
DNA: TGCAGCGGCGCGCAGGGAACTGAAGCTTTCTTT
CDR3: CSGAQGTEAFF

D: .
J: TRBJ2-7
V: TRBV12-5
size: .
DNA: TGTGCTAGTGGGTTCGAGGGCGTATGGGAGCAGTACTTC
CDR3: CASGFEGVWEQYF

D: TRBD1
J: TRBJ1-1
V: TRBV5-1
size: few
DNA: TGCGCCAGCAGCTTACAGGGGGCGCAGACTGAAGCTTTCTTT
CDR3: CASSLQGAQTEAFF

D: .
J: TRBJ2-5
V: TRBV11-2
size: .
DNA: TGTGCCAGCAGCTTAGCGGAGGGCTACGAAGAGACCCAGTACTTC
CDR3: CASSLAEGYEETQYF

D: .
J: TRBJ2-2
V: TRBV29-1
size: .
DNA: TGCAGCGTTGAGAAAGGGGGAGTTGCCGGGGAGCTGTTTTTT
CDR3: CSVEKGGVAGELFF

D: TRBD2
J: TRBJ2-2
V: TRBV28
size: .
DNA: TGTGCCAGCAGTTTCCCGACTAGCGGGCCCCGACCCGACACCGGGGAGCTGTTTTTT
CDR3: CASSFPTSGPRPDTGELFF

D: TRBD2
J: TRBJ2-7
V: TRBV11-1
size: .
DNA: TGTGCCAGCAGCTTACGTAGCGGGAGAGCTACGGACTTC
CDR3: CASSLRSGRATDF

D: .
J: TRBJ1-2
V: TRBV19
size: .
DNA: TGTGCCAGTAGTATGTCAGGGGACTATGGCTACACCTTC
CDR3: CASSMSGDYGYTF

D: TRBD1
J: TRBJ2-1
V: TRBV7-2
size: few
DNA: TGTGCCAGCAGCCGGCCGGGACAGGGGTACAATGAGCAGTTCTTC
CDR3: CASSRPGQGYNEQFF

D: .
J: TRBJ2-7
V: TRBV10-2
size: once
DNA: TGCGCCAGCAAACGGGATCTGAGCCCCTACGAGCAGTACTTC
CDR3: CASKRDLSPYEQYF

D: .
J: TRBJ1-1
V: TRBV6-5
size: few
DNA: TGTGCCAGCAGTTACTCAAGGACAGTAATGGACACTGAAGCTTTCTTT
CDR3: CASSYSRTVMDTEAFF

D: TRBD2
J: TRBJ2-3
V: TRBV30
size: .
DNA: TGTGCCTGCCTCGGCGGGAGAGGAGATACGCAGTATTTT
CDR3: CACLGGRGDTQYF

D: TRBD2
J: TRBJ2-2
V: TRBV2
size: few
DNA: TGTGCCAGCAGTGGGCTAGCGGGGGGCATCGGGGAGCTGTTTTTT
CDR3: CASSGLAGGIGELFF

D: TRBD1
J: TRBJ2-2
V: TRBV18
size: .
DNA: TGTGCCAGCTCACCACCAGGACAGGGGAGCACCGGGGAGCTGTTTTTT
CDR3: CASSPPGQGSTGELFF

D: .
J: TRBJ1-1
V: TRBV7-9
size: .
DNA: TGTGCCAGCAGTCCTTGGAGCACTGAAGCTTTCTTT
CDR3: CASSPWSTEAFF

D: .
J: TRBJ2-1
V: TRBV19
size: .
DNA: TGTGCCAGTACCCCCAGTCCAGGGTTTTCCTACAATGAGCAGTTCTTC
CDR3: CASTPSPGFSYNEQFF

D: .
J: TRBJ2-3
V: TRBV7-9
size: .
DNA: TGTGCCAGCAGCTTAGAGCGACGGGGTGATACGCAGTATTTT
CDR3: CASSLERRGDTQYF

D: TRBD1
J: TRBJ2-7
V: TRBV2
size: .
DNA: TGTGCCAGCAGTATGGGACAGGCCTACGAGCAGTACTTC
CDR3: CASSMGQAYEQYF